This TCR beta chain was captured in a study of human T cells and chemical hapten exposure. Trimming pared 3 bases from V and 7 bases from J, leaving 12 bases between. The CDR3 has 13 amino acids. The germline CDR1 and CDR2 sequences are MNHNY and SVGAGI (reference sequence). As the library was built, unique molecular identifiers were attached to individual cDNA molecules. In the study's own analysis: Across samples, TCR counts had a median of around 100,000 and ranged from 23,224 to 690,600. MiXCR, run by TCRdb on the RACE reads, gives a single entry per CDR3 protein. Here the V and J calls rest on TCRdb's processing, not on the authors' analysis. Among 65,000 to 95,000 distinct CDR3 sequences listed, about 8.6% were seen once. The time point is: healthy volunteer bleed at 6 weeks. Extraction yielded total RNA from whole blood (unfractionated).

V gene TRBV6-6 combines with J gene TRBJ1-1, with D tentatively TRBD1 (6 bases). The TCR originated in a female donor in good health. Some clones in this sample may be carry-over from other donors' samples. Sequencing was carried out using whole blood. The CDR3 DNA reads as TGTGCCAGCAGTTATGGGGGCGGAATTGAAGCTTTCTTT. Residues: CASSYGGGIEAFF.